Detailed here is one T cell receptor beta chain. The target of this receptor is not known. No base quality values were provided; no much bigger clone lies one nucleotide off. V ends up 5 bases short and J 2 bases short, with an unmatched junction base count of 8. The CDR3 runs 15 amino acids, cysteine and phenylalanine included. The DNA shown is the 45-base CDR3, in frame from base 1. Via the germline V gene, CDR1 is SGHAT and CDR2 FQNNGV. A second Seattle source provided samples from volunteer blood donors who had recovered from COVID-19. Whole blood was collected in K2EDTA tubes by collaborating institutions according to the institutions' own protocols. For TCRbeta analysis, collaborators shipped samples in one of three forms: frozen whole blood, isolated PBMCs, or DNA extracted from either of those sample types. The data derive from a study of blood T cell repertoires in COVID-19 (dated by TCRdb to 2020 to 2021). Background for the entire study: Samples covering the acute and convalescent phases of COVID-19 were provided by collaborators in the United States, Italy and Spain. Where available, HLA class I and class II types were obtained from metadata supplied by the sample provider rather than from assay-based typing. Samples were obtained from the ongoing ImmuneRACE study (first 160 participants) and from 1,254 subjects provided by 6 global collaborators. The dataset comprised deeply sampled blood TCRbeta repertoires from subjects exposed to, actively infected with, or recovered from COVID-19. The material from the prospective study consisted of cDNA or gDNA derived from T cells, B-cell-depleted T cells, or PBMCs. A freely available public database, intended as a resource for researchers studying the immune response to SARS-CoV-2, is where the repertoires were released. Nearly every sample came with metadata listing a de-identified subject ID, COVID-19 status, age in years and sex.

TCRbeta CDR3 regions were amplified from genomic DNA by means of the immunoSEQ Assay, a bias-controlled multiplex PCR. The original pipeline was this. Within the assay, amplification of reference gene primers was used to estimate how many nucleated cells each sample contained. Sequence reads were collapsed and filtered to measure the absolute abundance of every unique TCRbeta CDR3 rearrangement. Productive Simpson clonality was computed per sample as the square root of Simpson's diversity index over productive rearrangements. TCRdb limited this immuneACCESS table to in-frame rearrangements with V and J called. A share of clones is missing; checked studies link under half to unresolved V genes, and the rest is unexplained. V, J and clone size derive from that table, while D and trimming were established from the DNA sequence. The sample table contains a few hundred thousand clones; only one count was recorded for roughly 86% of them. In total, the top ten clones hold around 9.1% of the sample.

Overall study outcomes, separate from this receptor: The amount of clinical and demographic metadata varied by source and participant and was provided uncurated.

This receptor chain uses TRBV11-2 and TRBJ1-1, with 7 middle bases fitting TRBD1. The sample consisted of peripheral blood. This TCR came from a middle-aged man who had recovered from COVID-19. The CDR3 is CASSQTGQRNTEAFF. The DNA sequence follows: TGTGCCAGCAGCCAAACGGGACAGCGAAACACTGAAGCTTTCTTT.